The subject of this entry is one T cell receptor (beta chain). This clonotype was recorded a few times. Its antigen is still unknown. The record has no base qualities; no much larger clone is one base away. The sequencer listed for this sample is Illumina NovaSeq 6000. Using 5'RACE with constant-segment primers, TCRalpha and TCRbeta cDNA libraries were constructed, with sample barcodes and unique molecular identifiers added in the process. RNA was extracted from every sample with Trizol reagent. Libraries were amplified in two PCR steps, with a second sample barcode and Illumina TruSeq adapters added in the second step. Libraries were sequenced on an Illumina NovaSeq with 2 x 150 bp paired-end reads. Per the source publication's procedure: Reads were demultiplexed and collapsed into UMI-guided consensus sequences with migec v1.2.7. With mixcr v2.1.11, UMI consensuses were aligned to TRA and TRB V and J templates and assembled into clonotypes. A clonotype was counted as expanded or contracted only when both edgeR and NoisET called the clonotype significant, with the noise models trained on biological replicates. edgeR calls used a false discovery rate-adjusted p below 0.01 and a log2 fold-change threshold of 1. As an exploratory analysis of dynamics, PCA with hierarchical clustering was applied to max-normalized trajectories of the 1000 most abundant clonotypes. Separately sequenced CD4+ and CD8+ repertoires were used to assign a CD4 or CD8 phenotype to each responding clone. TCRdb handled the public reads itself, with Q25 trimming in fastp and clone calling in MiXCR, and kept productive beta chains. Under each unique CDR3 protein, matching rows form one entry showing the most common genes and DNA. What appears here as the V and J calls and clone size reflects TCRdb's work, not the paper's. The sample table contains 450,000 to 650,000 distinct CDR3 sequences; only one count was recorded for less than 25% of them. The ten biggest clones cover around 9.2% of the sample.

Ficoll-Paque density gradient centrifugation was the method used to isolate PBMCs. Measured from the cysteine to the phenylalanine, the CDR3 is 14 residues long. Only the CDR3 region is kept as DNA, spanning 42 bases read in frame from base 1. V is pared back by 5 bases and J by 1 base, with 12 bases lying between the germline termini. CDR1 and CDR2 were assigned from the germline V gene as MDHEN and SYDVKM. This record comes from a study of T-cell memory formation after mild COVID-19 (dated by TCRdb to the early 2020s). Looking at the study overall: TCR sequence clusters from the two donors were found to be largely donor specific. T-cell clones expanding and contracting after mild COVID-19 in a couple of donors were tracked by longitudinal TCRalpha and TCRbeta repertoire sequencing. The cohort comprised two young, previously healthy adult volunteers, one female and one male. Points the paper makes about the study in general: The second-wave clones that peaked on day 37 were not confirmed to be SARS-CoV-2 specific. Contracting CD4+ clones turned up mainly in the CM and EM memory subsets, whereas EMRA was where CD8+ clones were enriched. Some responding clones were found in pre-infection memory, which suggests that pre-existing cross-reactive memory T cells took part in the SARS-CoV-2 response. The study included only a couple of mild cases, and larger cohorts that include severe cases with pre-infection samples were judged to be necessary. From day 15 to 85, contracting clones showed balanced CD4/CD8 phenotypes, whereas a second wave of clones that expanded from day 15 to 37 leaned towards CD4+.

Sequencing used PBMCs or a T cell subset sorted from them (not recorded which). This receptor was obtained from an adult woman who had mild COVID-19 (a few samples of this study predate the infection). The sample titles of this study are shuffled in the database, so cell type and time point are left out; the donor was told from shared clones. This chain joins TRBV28 to TRBJ2-7; the D gene is perhaps TRBD1 or TRBD2, each of them matching over 5 bases. The CDR3 is CASSRGGASYEQYF. The DNA sequence is TGTGCCAGCAGTCGGGGTGGGGCTTCCTACGAGCAGTACTTC.